This T cell receptor beta chain comes out of a study of cytomegalovirus exposure and HLA in healthy donors. The PCR used 60 Vbeta and 13 Jbeta primers. Method: immunoSEQ multiplex PCR; TCRdb's copy keeps in-frame clones and lacks some. Here the sample spans about 110,000 clones, roughly 80% being singletons. CDR1 and CDR2 from the germline V gene are SGHRS and YFSETQ. This CDR3 region has 14 residues. The V and J ends lost 4 bases and 8 bases, in that order; junction bases with no gene match: 7. V gene TRBV5-1 combines with J gene TRBJ1-4, with TRBD1 matching over 8 bases. The clonotype originates from a man aged 35 to 55 in good health and CMV-seronegative. Sequenced material: PBMCs. In nucleotides, the CDR3 is TGCGCCAGCAGCCCGACAGGGGTTGGGGAAAAACTGTTTTTT. Encoded protein: CASSPTGVGEKLFF.